What follows is one TCR beta chain and its context. One end of the junction varies from germline; a read error may be responsible. CDR1 and CDR2 from the germline V gene are MNHEY and SVGAGI. This CDR3 spans 14 amino acids. TCRdb's table, derived via immunoSEQ multiplex PCR, lists solely in-frame clones and lacks some. The table records roughly 35,000 clones, around 79% of them present only once. This record belongs to a study of OX40 agonist ivuxolimab in advanced cancers. Specimen: CD4+ or CD8+ T cells sorted from blood, collected in a trial of the OX40 agonist ivuxolimab. The receptor was isolated from an adult with an advanced solid tumor such as melanoma, head and neck, liver or kidney cancer. The chain uses TRBV6-5 and TRBJ2-7; the D call may be TRBD1 or TRBD2 (5 bases each). As DNA, the CDR3 is TGTGCCAGCAGTTACGGGGACGGGTCCTACGGGCAGTACTTC. This gives the protein CASSYGDGSYGQYF.